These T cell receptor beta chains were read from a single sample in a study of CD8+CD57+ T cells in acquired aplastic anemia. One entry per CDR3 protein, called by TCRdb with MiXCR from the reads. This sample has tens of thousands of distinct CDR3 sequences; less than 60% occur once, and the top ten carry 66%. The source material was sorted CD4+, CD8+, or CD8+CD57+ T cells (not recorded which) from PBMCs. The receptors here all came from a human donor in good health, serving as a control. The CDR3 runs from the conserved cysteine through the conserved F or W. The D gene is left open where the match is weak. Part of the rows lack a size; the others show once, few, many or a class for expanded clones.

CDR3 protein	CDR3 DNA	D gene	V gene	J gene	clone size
CASSSPLGGATYEQYF	TGTGCCAGCAGTTCGCCTCTGGGGGGGGCAACGTACGAGCAGTACTTC	NA	TRBV28	TRBJ2-7	few
CASSLVSGYGYTF	TGTGCCAGCAGCTTAGTTTCTGGATATGGCTACACCTTC	NA	TRBV7-2	TRBJ1-2	NA
CASSLALEVAGIDTQYF	TGTGCCAGCAGCTTAGCATTAGAGGTTGCGGGGATAGATACGCAGTATTTT	NA	TRBV11-1	TRBJ2-3	many
CASSEPGQGIGSPLHF	TGTGCCAGCAGTGAACCGGGACAGGGAATCGGTTCACCCCTCCACTTT	TRBD1	TRBV2	TRBJ1-6	NA
CASSIDVVTEAFF	TGTGCCAGTAGTATAGATGTCGTCACTGAAGCTTTCTTT	NA	TRBV19	TRBJ1-1	many
CASSQGALRQYF	TGCGCCAGCAGCCAAGGGGCGTTACGGCAGTACTTC	NA	TRBV4-1	TRBJ2-7	many
CAAYLAGGIDEQFF	TGTGCCGCCTACTTAGCGGGAGGTATCGATGAGCAGTTCTTC	TRBD2	TRBV11-1	TRBJ2-1	many
CASSDRGDAGEQYF	TGTGCCAGCAGCGACAGGGGGGATGCAGGCGAGCAGTACTTC	TRBD1	TRBV27	TRBJ2-7	NA
CASTGGNTDTQYF	TGTGCCAGCACAGGCGGAAACACAGATACGCAGTATTTT	NA	TRBV25-1	TRBJ2-3	few
CASSLVHVREVTQETQYF	TGTGCCAGCAGCTTAGTGCACGTGCGGGAGGTGACACAAGAGACCCAGTACTTC	TRBD2	TRBV7-6	TRBJ2-5	many
CASSLDRDGYTF	TGTGCCAGCAGCTTAGACAGAGATGGCTACACCTTC	NA	TRBV7-8	TRBJ1-2	many
CASTGQGADEQYF	TGTGCCAGCACTGGACAGGGGGCTGATGAGCAGTACTTC	TRBD1	TRBV11-2	TRBJ2-7	NA
CASSEAGGAEQYF	TGCGCCAGCAGTGAGGCTGGAGGGGCCGAGCAGTACTTC	NA	TRBV10-1	TRBJ2-7	NA
CAISDTLSNQPQHF	TGTGCCATCAGTGACACCTTGAGCAATCAGCCCCAGCATTTT	NA	TRBV10-3	TRBJ1-5	few
CASIGAGGSGANVLTF	TGTGCCAGTATAGGGGCAGGGGGCTCTGGGGCCAACGTCCTGACTTTC	TRBD1	TRBV19	TRBJ2-6	NA
CASSLYSGGEQYF	TGTGCCAGCAGTTTATATAGCGGGGGCGAGCAGTACTTC	TRBD2	TRBV27	TRBJ2-7	many
CASSLRRADGYTF	TGTGCCAGCAGCTTACGGAGGGCCGATGGCTACACCTTC	NA	TRBV11-2	TRBJ1-2	many
CASSPSGGQDYGYTF	TGCGCCAGCAGTCCCAGTGGGGGGCAGGACTATGGCTACACCTTC	NA	TRBV4-1	TRBJ1-2	many
CASSLAIYSTDTQYF	TGTGCCAGCAGCTTAGCGATTTATAGCACAGATACGCAGTATTTT	NA	TRBV11-1	TRBJ2-3	NA
CASSYGSRGGSYEQYF	TGTGCCAGCAGTTACGGTTCCAGGGGTGGATCCTACGAGCAGTACTTC	NA	TRBV6-5	TRBJ2-7	many
CASSLVIGGDYGYTF	TGTGCCAGCAGCTTAGTGATAGGGGGTGACTATGGCTACACCTTC	NA	TRBV7-8	TRBJ1-2	few
CSARGGLAGGGEQYF	TGCAGTGCTCGCGGGGGACTAGCGGGAGGAGGCGAGCAGTACTTC	TRBD2	TRBV20-1	TRBJ2-7	few
CASGGDRGQGTQYF	TGTGCCAGTGGGGGCGACAGGGGGCAAGGTACGCAGTATTTT	TRBD1	TRBV2	TRBJ2-3	NA
CASMGGQAGYTF	TGTGCCAGCATGGGGGGACAGGCTGGCTACACCTTC	TRBD1	TRBV2	TRBJ1-2	few
CASSQQGAEAFF	TGTGCCAGCAGCCAACAGGGGGCTGAGGCTTTCTTT	TRBD1	TRBV27	TRBJ1-1	NA
CATSRTGGGSGTQYF	TGTGCCACCAGTAGGACAGGAGGAGGCTCGGGGACCCAGTACTTC	TRBD1	TRBV24-1	TRBJ2-5	NA
CAGSDSWDEQYF	TGTGCCGGCTCCGACTCCTGGGACGAGCAGTACTTC	NA	TRBV18	TRBJ2-7	NA
CASSLGTGVANYGYTF	TGTGCCAGCAGCCTAGGGACAGGGGTAGCTAACTATGGCTACACCTTC	TRBD1	TRBV7-9	TRBJ1-2	many
CASTQGGGGGTEAFF	TGTGCCAGCACCCAAGGGGGCGGGGGAGGCACTGAAGCTTTCTTT	TRBD1	TRBV12-3/TRBV12-4	TRBJ1-1	NA
CSVEGRMNTEAFF	TGCAGCGTTGAGGGTCGGATGAACACTGAAGCTTTCTTT	NA	TRBV29-1	TRBJ1-1	few
CAISERTSNQPQHF	TGTGCCATCAGTGAGAGAACGAGCAATCAGCCCCAGCATTTT	NA	TRBV10-3	TRBJ1-5	NA
CASSLGRFGGGLNEQYF	TGTGCCAGCAGTTTGGGGCGCTTTGGGGGGGGTCTGAACGAGCAGTACTTC	TRBD2	TRBV12-3/TRBV12-4	TRBJ2-7	NA
CASSRAGINTEAFF	TGTGCCAGTAGTAGGGCGGGGATCAACACTGAAGCTTTCTTT	NA	TRBV19	TRBJ1-1	NA
CASSLAEGDPNYEQYF	TGTGCCAGCAGCTTAGCGGAGGGAGATCCAAACTACGAGCAGTACTTC	NA	TRBV7-9	TRBJ2-7	many
CASSQGLSVSSAPYEQYF	TGTGCCAGCAGCCAAGGCTTATCGGTCTCCTCAGCTCCCTACGAGCAGTACTTC	NA	TRBV4-2	TRBJ2-7	many
CASKGWDTEAFF	TGTGCCAGCAAGGGTTGGGACACTGAAGCTTTCTTT	NA	TRBV2	TRBJ1-1	NA
CATSIGGLAGNEQFF	TGTGCCACCAGCATAGGGGGACTAGCGGGTAATGAGCAGTTCTTC	TRBD2	TRBV15	TRBJ2-1	NA
CSATSSRTGGDGYTF	TGCAGTGCCACGTCGTCGAGGACGGGAGGGGATGGCTACACCTTC	NA	TRBV20-1	TRBJ1-2	NA
CSVIVGSYTDTQYF	TGCAGCGTTATCGTGGGCAGCTACACAGACACGCAGTATTTT	NA	TRBV29-1	TRBJ2-3	NA
CPSGYNPGDTQYF	TGTCCCAGCGGATACAACCCGGGGGATACGCAGTATTTT	NA	TRBV25-1	TRBJ2-3	once